Shown below are 28 T cell receptor beta chains from a single sample sequenced in a study of early stage breast cancer tumors. The assay was immunoSEQ multiplex PCR, and TCRdb's table has in-frame clones only and misses some. The repertoire consists of about 48,000 clones, with 75% to 85% occurring once and the leading ten covering about 1.4%. The specimen sequenced was blood. The receptors stem from a person aged 45 to 59 with breast cancer.

The rearrangement joins TRBV11-2 to TRBJ1-3; D unclear. Trimming pared 5 bases from V and 4 bases from J, leaving 9 bases between. Germline CDR1 reads SGHAT; CDR2 reads FQNNGV. There are 13 residues in the CDR3. The CDR3 sequence: CASSRQAGNTIYF. DNA of the CDR3: TGTGCCAGCAGCCGCCAAGCGGGAAACACCATATATTTT. The entire variable domain, with the rest obtained from reference TRBV11-2 and TRBJ1-3, is as follows: EAGVAQSPRYKIIEKRQSVAFWCNPISGHATLYWYQQILGQGPKLLIQFQNNGVVDDSQLPKDRFSAERLKGVDSTLKIQPAKLEDSAVYLCASSRQAGNTIYFGEGSWLTVV.

This CDR3 is CASSQDFGFSNQPQHF. In nucleotides, the CDR3 is TGCGCCAGCAGCCAAGATTTTGGCTTTAGCAATCAGCCCCAGCATTTT. The genes are TRBV4-3 and TRBJ1-5; no clear D gene. The length of the CDR3 is 16 residues. V lost 0 bases, J lost 0 bases, and 9 bases lay in between. The germline V gene encodes CDR1 LGHNA and CDR2 YSLEER.

This chain connects TRBV10-1 to TRBJ2-5; 14 bases fit TRBD2. The CDR3 extends over 16 amino acids. Germline V gene data show CDR1 as WNHNN and CDR2 as SYGVQD (reference sequence). V trimming: 3 bases; J trimming: 3 bases; junction bases outside the gene matches: 3. CDR3 bases: TGCGCCAGCAGTGACCGACTAGCGGGAGGGAAAGAGACCCAGTACTTC. Translated, it gives CASSDRLAGGKETQYF.

The chain is built from TRBV11-2 and TRBJ2-2; D gene uncertain. Trimming removed 5 bases at V and 4 bases at J, with 14 bases between. Germline V lookup: CDR1 SGHAT, CDR2 FQNNGV. The CDR3 spans 15 residues. The CDR3 loop reads CASSRPLIGTGELFF. The CDR3 region has the DNA TGTGCCAGCAGCCGACCTTTAATCGGCACCGGGGAGCTGTTTTTT. Full variable domain (remainder filled in from reference TRBV11-2 and TRBJ2-2): EAGVAQSPRYKIIEKRQSVAFWCNPISGHATLYWYQQILGQGPKLLIQFQNNGVVDDSQLPKDRFSAERLKGVDSTLKIQPAKLEDSAVYLCASSRPLIGTGELFFGEGSRLTVL.

This chain uses TRBV7-2 with TRBJ2-1; 11 bases are a match to TRBD2. The CDR3 is 18 amino acids. Trimming removed 0 bases from V and 8 bases from J; junction bases left unmatched: 12. Per germline, CDR1 SGHTA and CDR2 FQGNSA. This chain's CDR3 is CASSLARGSGRAVDEQFF. CDR3 nucleotides: TGTGCCAGCAGCTTAGCCCGGGGTAGCGGGAGGGCCGTCGATGAGCAGTTCTTC.

This clone has just a few counts. V usage is TRBV28 and J usage is TRBJ1-2; 8 nucleotides match TRBD1. Germline V gives CDR1 MDHEN, CDR2 SYDVKM. The CDR3 length is 12 residues. J gave up 4 bases and V 10 bases, and 5 bases lay outside the gene matches. The chain's CDR3 is CATGTGSYGYTF. The CDR3 nucleotides are TGTGCCACCGGGACAGGATCCTATGGCTACACCTTC.

V usage is TRBV4-1 and J usage is TRBJ1-1, with D possibly TRBD1 on 5 matching bases. This CDR3 has 16 amino acids. V was cut by 0 bases and J by 5 bases, with 16 bases left in between. Germline values: CDR1 MGHRA, CDR2 YSYEKL. The CDR3 loop is CASSQDHTGRGTEAFF. The CDR3 DNA sequence: TGCGCCAGCAGCCAAGATCACACAGGCCGGGGGACTGAAGCTTTCTTT.

The rearrangement joins TRBV5-1 to TRBJ1-2; 11 bases align to TRBD1. Trimming at V came to 4 bases and at J to 6 bases, leaving 11 bases not matched to a gene. The germline CDR1 and CDR2 sequences are SGHRS and YFSETQ. The CDR3 extends over 16 amino acids. This CDR3 reads CASSAGQGAQIDGYTF. For the CDR3, the DNA is TGCGCCAGCAGCGCCGGACAGGGGGCGCAGATAGATGGCTACACCTTC.

In its sample, this clone was seen once. The CDR3 DNA follows: TGTGCCAGCGGCGGCCGCGTGCGGTCTAGCACAGATACGCAGTATTTT. Protein: CASGGRVRSSTDTQYF. The genes are TRBV7-2 and TRBJ2-3; D is uncertain. V lost 8 bases, J lost 0 bases, and 18 bases lay in between. Germline CDR1 SGHTA, CDR2 FQGNSA. The CDR3 is 16 amino acids.

This clone has a handful of counts. The chain uses TRBV7-2 and TRBJ1-6; unclear D gene. CDR1 is SGHTA, CDR2 FQGNSA, per germline. This CDR3 region has 14 residues. Deletions cut 0 bases from V and 3 bases from J, with 3 bases between. CDR3: CASSLANYNSPLHF. The CDR3 coding sequence is TGTGCCAGCAGCTTAGCCAACTATAATTCACCCCTCCACTTT.

This clone is a singleton in its sample. The chain is built from TRBV19 and TRBJ2-5, with unresolved D. Germline V gene data show CDR1 as LNHDA and CDR2 as SQIVND (reference sequence). With 4 bases removed from V and 3 bases from J, the gap between germline ends came to 12 bases. CDR3 length equals 14 residues. CDR3 region: CASSTPAAKETQYF. The CDR3 DNA reads as TGTGCCAGTAGTACACCGGCAGCTAAAGAGACCCAGTACTTC. Full variable domain (remainder filled in from reference TRBV19 and TRBJ2-5): DGGITQSPKYLFRKEGQNVTLSCEQNLNHDAMYWYRQDPGQGLRLIYYSQIVNDFQKGDIAEGYSVSREKKESFPLTVTSAQKNPTAFYLCASSTPAAKETQYFGPGTRLLVL.

V usage is TRBV9 and J usage is TRBJ2-3; 8 bases align to TRBD2. Trimming cost V 0 bases and J 9 bases; bases outside gene matches: 6. Germline CDR1 and CDR2: SGDLS and YYNGEE. This CDR3 contains 14 residues. CDR3 region: CASSVEVAGNTQYF. Here the CDR3 DNA reads TGTGCCAGCAGCGTAGAGGTAGCGGGAAACACGCAGTATTTT.

V is TRBV18 and J is TRBJ2-1; D uncertain. The CDR3 is 11 amino acids. Trimming removed 6 bases from V and 8 bases from J, with 8 bases in between. The germline V gene encodes CDR1 KGHSH and CDR2 LQKENI. CDR3 nucleotides: TGTGCCAGCTCCCCGGTCGATGAGCAGTTCTTC. It specifies CASSPVDEQFF.

The chain uses TRBV28 and TRBJ2-5; 7 bases are shared with TRBD1. Germline V gene sequence: CDR1 MDHEN, CDR2 SYDVKM. There are 15 residues in the CDR3. The J segment lost 1 base and the V segment lost 8 bases, leaving 10 bases of the junction unmatched. DNA of the CDR3: TGTGCCAGCTCCAACTGGGGACAGATCCAAGAGACCCAGTACTTC. Protein: CASSNWGQIQETQYF.

J is TRBJ1-5 and V is TRBV28, with TRBD1 identical over 7 bases. The CDR3 totals 14 residues. J was trimmed by 5 bases and V by 5 bases; bases with no gene match: 6. The germline V gene has CDR1 MDHEN and CDR2 SYDVKM. This CDR3 is CASSTSQGHQPQHF. CDR3 DNA sequence: TGTGCCAGCAGTACCTCACAGGGGCATCAGCCCCAGCATTTT.

CDR3 residues: CASSLTAAKNIQYF. In nucleotides, the CDR3 is TGTGCCAGCAGCCTTACAGCAGCCAAAAACATTCAGTACTTC. V is TRBV28 and J is TRBJ2-4, with unresolved D. The CDR3 spans 14 residues. Trimming removed 6 bases at V and 0 bases at J, with 9 bases between. CDR1 is MDHEN and CDR2 is SYDVKM in the germline V gene.

The chain joins TRBV6-1 to TRBJ1-1; D remains ambiguous. Germline V gene data show CDR1 as MNHNS and CDR2 as SASEGT. V lost 2 bases, J lost 3 bases, and 7 bases lay in between. There are 13 residues in the CDR3. The CDR3 nucleotides read TGTGCCAGCAGTGAACAGGCCGACACTGAAGCTTTCTTT. This codes for CASSEQADTEAFF.

The chain recombines TRBV7-2 with TRBJ2-2; TRBD1 matches at 12 bases. The CDR3 extends over 17 amino acids. CDR1 and CDR2 (germline): SGHTA, FQGNSA. V lost 2 bases to trimming and J lost 6 bases; unmatched junction nucleotides: 7. This CDR3 is CASSLTGGQGAPGELFF. The CDR3 region has the DNA TGTGCCAGCAGCTTAACAGGGGGACAGGGGGCCCCCGGGGAGCTGTTTTTT.

The chain joins TRBV19 to TRBJ2-2; the D is unclear. The V gene's germline CDR1 is LNHDA and CDR2 SQIVND (reference sequence). V lost 6 bases to trimming and J lost 3 bases, with 11 bases between them. The length of the CDR3 is 14 residues. The CDR3 sequence: CASSLGPYTGELFF. DNA of the CDR3: TGTGCCAGTAGCCTAGGGCCTTACACCGGGGAGCTGTTTTTT.

This chain links TRBV11-2 with TRBJ2-3; D unresolved. The V gene's germline CDR1 is SGHAT and CDR2 FQNNGV. The CDR3 runs to 15 residues. V was cut by 0 bases and J by 1 base, with 8 bases left in between. The chain's CDR3 is CASSLESGRTDTQYF. The CDR3 bases are TGTGCCAGCAGCTTAGAGTCAGGACGCACAGATACGCAGTATTTT.

This clone has only one observation. The CDR3 sequence is CASSLGPNGYGYTF. The CDR3 nucleotides are TGTGCCAGCAGCTTAGGTCCCAACGGCTATGGCTACACCTTC. The chain recombines TRBV11-2 with TRBJ1-2; D gene unclear. Trimming pared 1 base from V and 4 bases from J, leaving 10 bases between. From germline, CDR1 is SGHAT and CDR2 FQNNGV. The CDR3 contains 14 residues. Complete variable domain (other parts from reference TRBV11-2 and TRBJ1-2): EAGVAQSPRYKIIEKRQSVAFWCNPISGHATLYWYQQILGQGPKLLIQFQNNGVVDDSQLPKDRFSAERLKGVDSTLKIQPAKLEDSAVYLCASSLGPNGYGYTFGSGTRLTVV.

This chain links TRBV27 with TRBJ2-3, with D hard to call. Germline CDR1 and CDR2: MNHEY and SMNVEV (reference sequence). V lost 5 bases and J lost 1, with 10 bases in between. The CDR3 has 14 amino acids. CDR3: CASSPEIRTDTQYF. CDR3 DNA: TGTGCCAGCAGTCCAGAGATCCGCACAGATACGCAGTATTTT.

The rearrangement links TRBV7-9 to TRBJ2-7, with D possibly matching TRBD1 (6 bases). This CDR3 comprises 14 residues. The ends were cut back, 5 bases at V and 3 bases at J, with 14 bases in the middle. Germline CDR1 SEHNR, CDR2 FQNEAQ (reference sequence). Written as DNA, the CDR3 is TGTGCCAGCAGCGCCTGGACAGAGAGCTACGAGCAGTACTTC. This sequence encodes CASSAWTESYEQYF.

This clone was seen a handful of times. The rearrangement uses TRBV2 and TRBJ2-7; the match to TRBD1 covers 8 bases. Germline CDR1 SNHLY, CDR2 FYNNEI. This CDR3 comprises 14 residues. After removal of 7 bases from V and 2 bases from J, the junction contained 7 bases not matched to a gene. CDR3 sequence: CASKGMTGAYEQYF. The CDR3 DNA sequence: TGTGCCAGCAAGGGGATGACAGGGGCCTACGAGCAGTACTTC.

The chain links TRBV5-8 to TRBJ2-1, with D perhaps matching TRBD2 (6 bases). V was pared by 1 base and J by 0 bases, with 14 bases between. The CDR3 contains 17 residues. Germline-derived CDR1 and CDR2 are SGHTS and YDEGEE. The DNA for the CDR3 is TGTGCCAGCAGCTTGAGTTTGGACTACAGCTCCTACAATGAGCAGTTCTTC. Amino acids: CASSLSLDYSSYNEQFF.

The chain is built from TRBV18 and TRBJ2-7; D gene uncertain. Per the germline V gene, CDR1 is KGHSH and CDR2 is LQKENI. V was clipped by 1 base and J by 0 bases, with 16 bases between them. The CDR3 is 17 amino acids. CDR3 amino acids: CASSPLTLPKSSYEQYF. CDR3 in DNA: TGTGCCAGCTCACCACTTACCCTACCCAAAAGCTCCTACGAGCAGTACTTC.

The V call is TRBV29-1, the J call TRBJ2-7; 11 nucleotides agree with TRBD1. The J segment lost 2 bases and the V segment lost 6 bases, leaving 6 bases of the junction unmatched. Germline V gene lookup returns CDR1 SQVTM and CDR2 ANQGSEA. The CDR3 length is 14 residues. CDR3 region: CSVGQGARPYEQYF. The DNA of the CDR3 is TGCAGCGTCGGACAGGGGGCGAGGCCCTACGAGCAGTACTTC.

This chain connects TRBV5-1 to TRBJ2-1; tentative D call: TRBD2 (6 bases). CDR3 length: 15 amino acids. Germline lookup yields CDR1 SGHRS and CDR2 YFSETQ. The V end was cut by 5 bases, the J end by 7 bases, with 19 bases between. The CDR3 here is CASSQTGTGVNEQFF. Written as DNA, the CDR3 is TGCGCCAGCAGTCAAACCGGGACTGGGGTGAATGAGCAGTTCTTC.